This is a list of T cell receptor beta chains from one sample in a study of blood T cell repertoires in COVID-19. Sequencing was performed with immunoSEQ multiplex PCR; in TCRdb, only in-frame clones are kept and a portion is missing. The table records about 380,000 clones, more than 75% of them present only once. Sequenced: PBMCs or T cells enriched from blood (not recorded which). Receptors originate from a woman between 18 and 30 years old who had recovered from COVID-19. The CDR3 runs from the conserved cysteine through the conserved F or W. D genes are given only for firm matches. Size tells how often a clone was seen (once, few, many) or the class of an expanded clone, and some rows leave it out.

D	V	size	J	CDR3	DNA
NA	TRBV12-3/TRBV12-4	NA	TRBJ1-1	CASSLPDTEAFF	TGTGCCAGCAGTCTCCCGGACACTGAAGCTTTCTTT
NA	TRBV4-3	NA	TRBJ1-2	CASSPGVGYGYTF	TGCGCCAGCAGCCCAGGGGTCGGCTATGGCTACACCTTC
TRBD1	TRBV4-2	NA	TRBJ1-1	CASRAMLQGRKTEAFF	TGTGCCAGCCGAGCAATGTTACAGGGGCGCAAAACTGAAGCTTTCTTT
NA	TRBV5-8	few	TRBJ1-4	CASSSWAQKTTNEKLFF	TGTGCCAGCAGCTCTTGGGCCCAGAAGACAACTAATGAAAAACTGTTTTTT
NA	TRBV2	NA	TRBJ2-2	CASRGGPTGELFF	TGTGCCAGCAGGGGGGGGCCCACCGGGGAGCTGTTTTTT
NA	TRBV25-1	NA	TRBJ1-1	CASSVDRTSTEAFF	TGTGCCAGCAGTGTGGACAGAACTTCCACTGAAGCTTTCTTT
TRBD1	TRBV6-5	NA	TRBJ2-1	CASSSTGGPNEQFF	TGTGCCAGCAGTTCGACAGGGGGCCCCAATGAGCAGTTCTTC
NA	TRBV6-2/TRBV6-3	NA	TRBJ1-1	CASSYSGGTEAFF	TGTGCCAGCAGTTACTCTGGAGGGACTGAAGCTTTCTTT
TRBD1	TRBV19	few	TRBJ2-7	CASNLYGTGELYF	TGTGCCAGTAACCTATACGGGACAGGGGAATTGTACTTC
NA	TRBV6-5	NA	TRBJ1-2	CASWENVQSYTF	TGTGCCAGTTGGGAGAATGTCCAGAGCTACACCTTC
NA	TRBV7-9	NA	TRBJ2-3	CASSFSDTQYF	TGTGCCAGCAGCTTTTCTGATACGCAGTATTTT